Included here is one TCR beta chain sequence, with context. Its specificity is unknown. The data belong to a study of T-cell memory formation after mild COVID-19. Overall study: For the most part, TCR clusters were specific to one donor.

Study results and limitations: Contracting clones from day 15 to 85 had balanced CD4/CD8; later expanders favoured CD4+.

In germline, CDR1 is KGHSH, CDR2 LQKENI. The ends lost 3 bases at V and 8 bases at J; junction bases unmatched: 6. This CDR3 has 15 residues. TCRdb re-called the 5' RACE reads through MiXCR, storing one row per CDR3 protein. The sample has approximately 180,000 distinct CDR3 sequences, more than 15% seen once; the top ten hold around 1.9%. Sequencing input: PBMCs or a T cell subset sorted from them (not recorded which). The rearrangement links TRBV18 to TRBJ2-1; 11 bases map to TRBD2. This sequence was found in an adult woman who had mild COVID-19 (a few samples of this study predate the infection). Cell type and time point are not known. CDR3 residues: CASSPTSGVIYEQFF. The CDR3 DNA sequence: TGTGCCAGCTCACCGACTAGCGGGGTGATATATGAGCAGTTCTTC.